These 16 T cell receptor beta chains were all obtained from the same sample, sequenced in a study of CXCR3-negative and CXCR3-positive naive CD8 T cells. Through 5' RACE with UMI labels, the TRB cDNA libraries were prepared. After re-calling the 5' RACE reads, TCRdb lists one entry per CDR3 protein, DNA absent. The repertoire table contains around 60,000 distinct CDR3 sequences. The specimen sequenced was naive CXCR3- CD8+ T cells from blood. Regarding subset: CD45RO-CCR7+CD27+CD95- naive CD8+ T cells lacking CXCR3 (TNR3-). The receptors derive from a human donor in good health. Some clones in this sample may be carry-over from other donors' samples.

CDR3 protein: CASSQLPSGGPNTGELFF. J is TRBJ2-2 and V is TRBV23-1; TCRdb outputs TRBD2, but without DNA this stays unchecked. TRBV23-1 is marked as an open reading frame, function uncertain. The CDR3 is 18 residues long.

The V call is TRBV3-1, the J call TRBJ2-1; TCRdb names TRBD2, which stays unverified in the absence of DNA. Germline CDR1 and CDR2: LGHDT and YNNKEL (reference sequence). This CDR3 comprises 15 residues. CDR3 sequence: CASSPNPSGGDEQFF.

The rearrangement uses TRBV2 and TRBJ2-2; TCRdb returns TRBD1, unconfirmable since there is no DNA. Germline V gene lookup returns CDR1 SNHLY and CDR2 FYNNEI. The CDR3 is 15 residues long. CDR3: CARRGSFTNTGELFF.

The genes are TRBV2 and TRBJ2-1; with no DNA, the TCRdb D assignment of TRBD1 cannot be verified. The CDR3 totals 14 residues. Germline CDR1 and CDR2: SNHLY and FYNNEI. Here the CDR3 reads CASSEAGGYNEQFF. The variable domain in full, completed from reference TRBV2 and TRBJ2-1, reads EPEVTQTPSHQVTQMGQEVILRCVPISNHLYFYWYRQILGQKVEFLVSFYNNEISEKSEIFDDQFSVERPDGSNFTLKIRSTKLEDSAMYFCASSEAGGYNEQFFGPGTRLTVL.

The chain joins TRBV7-3 to TRBJ2-1; TCRdb calls TRBD2, which cannot be checked without DNA. There are 16 residues in the CDR3. CDR1 is SGHTA, CDR2 FQGTGA, per germline. The CDR3 is CASSLVAGGSYNEQFF.

The chain carries TRBV12-3 or TRBV12-4 and TRBJ2-7; TCRdb indicates TRBD1, and absent DNA this call remains unverified. The CDR3 covers 14 residues. The CDR3 here is CASSMAGGRYEQYF.

V gene TRBV18 combines with J gene TRBJ2-7; lacking DNA, the TRBD1 call made by TCRdb goes unchecked. This CDR3 region has 15 residues. Germline V CDR1 and CDR2: KGHSH, LQKENI. The CDR3 region is CASSLGQDLSYEQYF.

CDR3 region: CASSVGSYNEQFF. This sequence joins TRBV9 and TRBJ2-1. The germline CDR1 and CDR2 sequences are SGDLS and YYNGEE. This CDR3 has 13 amino acids. The whole variable domain, remainder taken from reference TRBV9 and TRBJ2-1, is DSGVTQTPKHLITATGQRVTLRCSPRSGDLSVYWYQQSLDQGLQFLIQYYNGEERAKGNILERFSAQQFPDLHSELNLSSLELGDSALYFCASSVGSYNEQFFGPGTRLTVL.

V and J are TRBV27 and TRBJ1-1; the D call of TRBD1 rests on TCRdb alone, since no DNA is present to check it. This CDR3 spans 15 amino acids. The V gene's germline CDR1 is MNHEY and CDR2 SMNVEV (reference sequence). The CDR3 loop is CASSPWATLNTEAFF.

The rearrangement links TRBV20-1 to TRBJ1-5. This CDR3 comprises 14 residues. CDR1 is DFQATT, CDR2 SNEGSKA, per germline (reference sequence). CDR3 in amino acids: CSAIRQVSNQPQHF.

This chain uses TRBV19 with TRBJ2-7; the D gene TCRdb calls, TRBD1, cannot be checked with no DNA. The CDR3 consists of 15 residues. The V gene's germline CDR1 is LNHDA and CDR2 SQIVND (reference sequence). The CDR3 spells CASSTAGTDDYEQYF. The full variable domain, completed using reference TRBV19 and TRBJ2-7, is DGGITQSPKYLFRKEGQNVTLSCEQNLNHDAMYWYRQDPGQGLRLIYYSQIVNDFQKGDIAEGYSVSREKKESFPLTVTSAQKNPTAFYLCASSTAGTDDYEQYFGPGTRLTVT.

The rearrangement links TRBV5-4 to TRBJ2-1; TCRdb lists TRBD2, though no DNA is available to test this call. Germline V gives CDR1 SGHNT, CDR2 YYREEE (reference sequence). CDR3 length equals 11 residues. Here the CDR3 reads CAGISGGEQFF.

The chain carries TRBV7-8 and TRBJ2-2; TCRdb selects TRBD1, and the lack of DNA leaves this call unchecked. Germline V gene sequence: CDR1 SGHVS, CDR2 FQNEAQ. The CDR3 has 17 residues. CDR3 amino acids: CASSSTGTGTFGGELFF.

The V and J genes are TRBV6-5 and TRBJ2-3. The CDR3 runs to 16 residues. Germline-derived CDR1 and CDR2 are MNHEY and SVGAGI. CDR3 region: CASSYDNGLTTDTQYF.

The gene calls are TRBV7-2 and TRBJ1-4; the D call from TCRdb, TRBD1, cannot be confirmed without DNA. The germline gives CDR1 SGHTA, CDR2 FQGNSA. The CDR3 loop spans 14 amino acids. The CDR3 region is CASSLQGGSEKLFF.

The gene calls are TRBV14 and TRBJ2-1; with no DNA, the TCRdb D assignment of TRBD2 cannot be verified. Germline CDR1 is SGHDN and CDR2 is FVKESK. This CDR3 has 13 amino acids. The CDR3 sequence is CASSHRLALEQFF.